Listed below are T cell receptor beta chains from one sample, sequenced in a study of blood T cell repertoires in COVID-19. The repertoire was sequenced with immunoSEQ multiplex PCR; TCRdb's copy has only in-frame clones and lacks some. The sample consists of fewer than 80,000 clones, roughly 77% of them appearing once. Material for sequencing was peripheral blood. These receptors originate from a human donor in a cohort sampled during active COVID-19. The CDR3 runs from the conserved cysteine through the conserved F or W. D genes are given only for firm matches. A row's size may be missing; if present it is once, few, many or a size class.

TGTGCCAGCAGCGTACAGGGGGCGGCGGGCACCGGGGAGCTGTTTTTT | CASSVQGAAGTGELFF | TRBD1 | TRBJ2-2 | TRBV5-5 | NA
TGTGCCAGCAGCTTAGGGGGCACAATCGGAAACACCATATATTTT | CASSLGGTIGNTIYF | NA | TRBJ1-3 | TRBV7-8 | NA
TGTGCCAGCAGGTTGAGCGGGGGGAGCAATCAGCCCCAGCATTTT | CASRLSGGSNQPQHF | NA | TRBJ1-5 | TRBV28 | NA
TGTGCCAGTAGTCCCACAGGGGGCGCCGAGCAGTACTTC | CASSPTGGAEQYF | TRBD1 | TRBJ2-7 | TRBV19 | NA
TGTGCCAGCAGCGTGTTGGGTGGCAGGGGGTCCGGCGAGCAGTACTTC | CASSVLGGRGSGEQYF | TRBD1 | TRBJ2-7 | TRBV7-9 | NA
TGTGCCAGCAGCTCCGCGGGCAACAGGGAATCGAGGGGCTACACCTTC | CASSSAGNRESRGYTF | NA | TRBJ1-2 | TRBV5-4 | medium-sized
TGTGCCAGCAGCTTAGGGAGCGGGGGGAACACCGGGGAGCTGTTTTTT | CASSLGSGGNTGELFF | TRBD2 | TRBJ2-2 | TRBV7-6 | few
TGTGCCAGCAGTTCGATGCGGAGCTCCACTGAAGCTTTCTTT | CASSSMRSSTEAFF | NA | TRBJ1-1 | TRBV9 | NA
TGTGCCAGCAGCCGCCGGTACTACGAGCAGTACTTC | CASSRRYYEQYF | NA | TRBJ2-7 | TRBV5-8 | NA
TGTGCCAGCAGCTTAGCTGGGGGGGGCGACTATGGCTACACCTTC | CASSLAGGGDYGYTF | NA | TRBJ1-2 | TRBV11-3 | NA
TGTGCCAGTAGTGACAGGTACATGAACACTGAAGCTTTCTTT | CASSDRYMNTEAFF | NA | TRBJ1-1 | TRBV19 | NA
TGTGCCAGCAGCGTAGAAAGCGTGAACTATGGCTACACCTTT | CASSVESVNYGYTF | NA | TRBJ1-2 | TRBV9 | NA
TGTGCCAGCAGCTTGGCCGGGGGACAGGGTAGAACCTTC | CASSLAGGQGRTF | TRBD1 | TRBJ1-2 | TRBV5-6 | medium-sized
TGTGCCAGCACCCCAGCCCAGACAGGGGGGGATGAGCAGTTCTTC | CASTPAQTGGDEQFF | TRBD1 | TRBJ2-1 | TRBV6-6 | NA
TGTGCCAGCAGTTACTCGAAAAATTTGGGCAGAAACAATCAGCCCCAGCATTTT | CASSYSKNLGRNNQPQHF | NA | TRBJ1-5 | TRBV6-2/TRBV6-3 | NA
TGTGCCAGCTCACCCCGGGCTAGCGAAGATACGCAGTATTTT | CASSPRASEDTQYF | NA | TRBJ2-3 | TRBV18 | NA